The rows below give T cell receptor beta chains drawn from one sample of a study of blood T cell repertoires in COVID-19. Method: immunoSEQ multiplex PCR; TCRdb's copy keeps in-frame clones and lacks some. Among a few hundred thousand clones listed, roughly four fifths were seen once. The material sequenced was PBMCs or T cells enriched from blood (not recorded which). These receptors all come from a woman aged 45-65 years who had recovered from COVID-19. CDR3s include the opening cysteine and the closing phenylalanine or tryptophan. The D gene is left open where the match is weak. Some rows mark clone size as missing; the rest say once, few, many or name a class of expanded clone.

clone_size | j_call | d_call | v_call | cdr3_aa | cdr3_nt
. | TRBJ1-2 | TRBD1 | TRBV6-2/TRBV6-3 | CASSDRGHYGYTF | TGTGCCAGCAGCGACAGGGGCCACTATGGCTACACCTTC
. | TRBJ1-4 | . | TRBV6-2/TRBV6-3 | CASSGGGAVREKLFF | TGTGCCAGCAGTGGGGGAGGAGCCGTCCGGGAAAAACTGTTTTTT
. | TRBJ1-5 | . | TRBV6-1 | CASSDQAVSLNQPQHF | TGTGCCAGCAGTGACCAGGCTGTTAGTCTCAATCAGCCCCAGCATTTT
. | TRBJ1-2 | . | TRBV19 | CASSITRGTGYTF | TGTGCCAGTAGTATAACACGGGGGACCGGCTACACCTTC
. | TRBJ1-3 | . | TRBV3-1/TRBV3-2 | CASSLRASGNTIYF | TGTGCCAGCAGCCTGAGAGCCTCTGGAAACACCATATATTTT
few | TRBJ1-1 | TRBD1 | TRBV7-2 | CASSANGQGGEAFF | TGTGCCAGCAGCGCTAACGGACAGGGAGGTGAAGCTTTCTTT
. | TRBJ1-1 | . | TRBV9 | CASSVGHNTEAFF | TGTGCCAGCAGCGTAGGACATAACACTGAAGCTTTCTTT
. | TRBJ2-7 | . | TRBV7-9 | CASSHGQFDYEQYF | TGTGCCAGCAGCCACGGACAGTTTGACTACGAGCAGTACTTC
few | TRBJ1-5 | . | TRBV4-3 | CASSQDHEAGGNQPQHF | TGCGCCAGCAGCCAAGATCACGAGGCAGGGGGCAATCAGCCCCAGCATTTT
. | TRBJ1-6 | . | TRBV18 | CASSPLAESSYNSPLHF | TGTGCCAGCTCACCACTCGCAGAAAGCTCCTATAATTCACCCCTCCACTTT
. | TRBJ1-1 | TRBD1 | TRBV11-3 | CASSAGGMNTEAFF | TGTGCCAGCAGCGCAGGGGGCATGAACACTGAAGCTTTCTTT
. | TRBJ1-2 | . | TRBV11-1 | CASSLGQADGYTF | TGTGCCAGCAGCTTAGGACAGGCTGATGGCTACACCTTC